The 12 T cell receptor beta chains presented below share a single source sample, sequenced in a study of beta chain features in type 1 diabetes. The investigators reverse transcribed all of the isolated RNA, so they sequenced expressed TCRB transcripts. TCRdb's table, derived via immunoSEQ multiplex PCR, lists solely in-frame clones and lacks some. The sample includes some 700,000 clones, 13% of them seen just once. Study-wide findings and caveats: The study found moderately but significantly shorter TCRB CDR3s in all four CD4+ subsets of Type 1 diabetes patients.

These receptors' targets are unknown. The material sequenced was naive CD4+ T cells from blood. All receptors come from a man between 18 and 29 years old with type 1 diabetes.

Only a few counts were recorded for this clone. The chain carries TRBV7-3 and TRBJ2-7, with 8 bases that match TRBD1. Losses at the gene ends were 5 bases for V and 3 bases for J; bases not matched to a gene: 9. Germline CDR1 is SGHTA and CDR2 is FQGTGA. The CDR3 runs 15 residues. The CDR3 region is CASSGGQGLIYEQYF. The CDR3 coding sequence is TGTGCCAGCAGCGGAGGACAGGGCCTCATCTACGAGCAGTACTTC.

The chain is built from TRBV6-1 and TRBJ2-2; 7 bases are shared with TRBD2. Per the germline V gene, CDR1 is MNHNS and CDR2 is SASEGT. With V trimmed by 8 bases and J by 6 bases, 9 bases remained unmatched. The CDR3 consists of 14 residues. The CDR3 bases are TGTGCCAGCGGGCGGACTAGTACCGCCGGGGAGCTGTTTTTT. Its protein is CASGRTSTAGELFF.

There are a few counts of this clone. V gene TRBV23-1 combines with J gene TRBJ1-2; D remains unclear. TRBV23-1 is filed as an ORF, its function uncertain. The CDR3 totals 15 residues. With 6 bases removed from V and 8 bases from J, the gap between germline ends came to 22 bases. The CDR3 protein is CASRTLFPLACGYTF. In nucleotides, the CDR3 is TGCGCCAGCAGAACATTGTTTCCACTTGCGTGCGGCTACACCTTC.

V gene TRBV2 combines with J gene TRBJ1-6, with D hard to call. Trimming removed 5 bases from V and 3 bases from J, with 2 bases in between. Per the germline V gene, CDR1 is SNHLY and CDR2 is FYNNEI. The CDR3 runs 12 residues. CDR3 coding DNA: TGTGCCAGCAGTCTCTATAATTCACCCCTCCACTTT. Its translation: CASSLYNSPLHF.

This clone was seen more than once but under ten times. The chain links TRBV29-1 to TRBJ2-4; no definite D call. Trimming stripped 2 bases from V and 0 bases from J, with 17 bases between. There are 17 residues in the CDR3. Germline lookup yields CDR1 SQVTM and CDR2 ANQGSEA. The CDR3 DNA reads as TGCAGCGTTGAATTTCGGGCCAGGAACTTAGCCAAAAACATTCAGTACTTC. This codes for CSVEFRARNLAKNIQYF.

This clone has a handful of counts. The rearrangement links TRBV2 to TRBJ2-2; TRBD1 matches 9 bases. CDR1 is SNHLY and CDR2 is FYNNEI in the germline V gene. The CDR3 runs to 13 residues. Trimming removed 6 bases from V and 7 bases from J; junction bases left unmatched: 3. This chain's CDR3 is CASRGQGFGELFF. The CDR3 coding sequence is TGTGCCAGCAGGGGACAGGGTTTCGGGGAGCTGTTTTTT.

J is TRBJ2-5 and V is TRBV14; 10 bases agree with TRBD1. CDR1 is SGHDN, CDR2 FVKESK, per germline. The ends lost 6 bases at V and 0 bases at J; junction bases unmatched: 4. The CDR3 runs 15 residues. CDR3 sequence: CASRGQGTYQETQYF. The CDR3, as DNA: TGTGCCAGCAGGGGACAGGGGACGTACCAAGAGACCCAGTACTTC.

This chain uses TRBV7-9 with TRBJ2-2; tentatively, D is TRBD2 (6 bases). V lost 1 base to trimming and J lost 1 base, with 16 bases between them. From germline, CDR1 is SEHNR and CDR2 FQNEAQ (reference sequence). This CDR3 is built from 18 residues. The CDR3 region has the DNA TGTGCCAGCAGCTTAGTCCCAGGAGGGTCCGGGAACACCGGGGAGCTGTTTTTT. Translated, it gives CASSLVPGGSGNTGELFF. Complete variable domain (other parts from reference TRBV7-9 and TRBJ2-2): DTGVSQNPRHKITKRGQNVTFRCDPISEHNRLYWYRQTLGQGPEFLTYFQNEAQLEKSRLLSDRFSAERPKGSFSTLEIQRTEQGDSAMYLCASSLVPGGSGNTGELFFGEGSRLTVL.

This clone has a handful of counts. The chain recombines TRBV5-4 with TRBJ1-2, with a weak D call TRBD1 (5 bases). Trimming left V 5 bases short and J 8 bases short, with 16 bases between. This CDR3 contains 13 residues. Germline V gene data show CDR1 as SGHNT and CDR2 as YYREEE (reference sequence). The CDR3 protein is CASSRGTTQGYTF. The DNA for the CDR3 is TGTGCCAGCAGTCGCGGGACGACACAGGGCTACACCTTC.

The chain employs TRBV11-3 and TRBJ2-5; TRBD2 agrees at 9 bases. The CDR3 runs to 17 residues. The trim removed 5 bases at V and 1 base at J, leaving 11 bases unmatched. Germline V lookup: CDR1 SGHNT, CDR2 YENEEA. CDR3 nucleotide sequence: TGTGCCAGCAGCCCGCAAGGCGGGGGGGCATTCCAAGAGACCCAGTACTTC. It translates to CASSPQGGGAFQETQYF.

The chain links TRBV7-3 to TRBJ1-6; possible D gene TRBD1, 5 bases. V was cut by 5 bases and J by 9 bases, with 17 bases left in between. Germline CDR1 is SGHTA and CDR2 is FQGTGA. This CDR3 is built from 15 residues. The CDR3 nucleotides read TGTGCCAGCAGCCCCACCGGGGGGTCCGGTTCACCCCTCCACTTT. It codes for CASSPTGGSGSPLHF.

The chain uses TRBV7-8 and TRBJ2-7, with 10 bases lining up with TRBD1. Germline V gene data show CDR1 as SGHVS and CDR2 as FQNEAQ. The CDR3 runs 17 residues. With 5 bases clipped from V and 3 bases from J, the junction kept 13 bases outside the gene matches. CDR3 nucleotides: TGTGCCAGCAGCACTAGCGTAGGACAGGGGGGCCTCTACGAGCAGTACTTC. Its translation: CASSTSVGQGGLYEQYF. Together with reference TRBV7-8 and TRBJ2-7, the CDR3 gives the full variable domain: GAGVSQSPRYKVAKRGQDVALRCDPISGHVSLFWYQQALGQGPEFLTYFQNEAQLDKSGLPSDRFFAERPEGSVSTLKIQRTQQEDSAVYLCASSTSVGQGGLYEQYFGPGTRLTVT.